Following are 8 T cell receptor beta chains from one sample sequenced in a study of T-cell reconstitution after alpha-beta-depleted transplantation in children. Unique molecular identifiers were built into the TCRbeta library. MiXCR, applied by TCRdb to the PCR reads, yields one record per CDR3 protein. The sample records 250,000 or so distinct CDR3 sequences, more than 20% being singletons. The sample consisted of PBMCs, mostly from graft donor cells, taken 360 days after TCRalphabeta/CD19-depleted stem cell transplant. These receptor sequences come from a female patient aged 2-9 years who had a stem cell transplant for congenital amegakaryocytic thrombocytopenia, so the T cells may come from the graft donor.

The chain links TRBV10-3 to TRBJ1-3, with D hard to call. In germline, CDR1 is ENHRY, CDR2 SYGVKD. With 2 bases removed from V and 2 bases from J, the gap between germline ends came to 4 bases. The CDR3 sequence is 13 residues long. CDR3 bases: TGTGCCATCAGTGAGACCACTGGAAACACCATATATTTT. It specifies CAISETTGNTIYF.

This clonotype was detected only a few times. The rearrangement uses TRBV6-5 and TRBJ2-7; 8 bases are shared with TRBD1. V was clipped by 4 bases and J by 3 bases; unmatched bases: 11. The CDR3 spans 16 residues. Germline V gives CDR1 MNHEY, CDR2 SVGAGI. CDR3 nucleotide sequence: TGTGCCAGCAGTTCCACAAAGGTCGGGACAGGCTACGAGCAGTACTTC. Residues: CASSSTKVGTGYEQYF.

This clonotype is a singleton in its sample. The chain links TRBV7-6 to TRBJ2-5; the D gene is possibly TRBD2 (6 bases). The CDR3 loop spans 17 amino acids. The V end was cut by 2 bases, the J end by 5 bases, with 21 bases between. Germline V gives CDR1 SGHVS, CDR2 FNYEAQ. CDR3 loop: CASSLSPPVQGLETQYF. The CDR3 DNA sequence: TGTGCCAGCAGCTTAAGCCCACCTGTGCAGGGACTGGAGACCCAGTACTTC.

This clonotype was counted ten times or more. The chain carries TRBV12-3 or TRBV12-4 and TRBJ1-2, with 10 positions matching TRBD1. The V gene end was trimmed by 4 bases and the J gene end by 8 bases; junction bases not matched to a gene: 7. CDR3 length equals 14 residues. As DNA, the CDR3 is TGTGCCAGCAGTTCGGGACAGGGGAAGAGCGGCTACACCTTC. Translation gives CASSSGQGKSGYTF.

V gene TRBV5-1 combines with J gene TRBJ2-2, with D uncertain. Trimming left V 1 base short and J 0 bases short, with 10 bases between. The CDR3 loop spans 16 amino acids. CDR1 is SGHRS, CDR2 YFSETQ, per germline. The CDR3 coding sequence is TGCGCCAGCAGCTTGTTTCGGCTTGCGAACACCGGGGAGCTGTTTTTT. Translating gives CASSLFRLANTGELFF. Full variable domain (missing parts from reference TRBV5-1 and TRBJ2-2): KAGVTQTPRYLIKTRGQQVTLSCSPISGHRSVSWYQQTPGQGLQFLFEYFSETQRNKGNFPGRFSGRQFSNSRSEMNVSTLELGDSALYLCASSLFRLANTGELFFGEGSRLTVL.

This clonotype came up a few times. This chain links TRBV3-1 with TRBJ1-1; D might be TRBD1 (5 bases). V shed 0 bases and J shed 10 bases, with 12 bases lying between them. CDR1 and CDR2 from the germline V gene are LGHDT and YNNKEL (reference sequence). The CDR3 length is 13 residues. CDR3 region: CASSQDPKGRAFF. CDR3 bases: TGTGCCAGCAGCCAAGATCCCAAGGGGAGAGCTTTCTTT.

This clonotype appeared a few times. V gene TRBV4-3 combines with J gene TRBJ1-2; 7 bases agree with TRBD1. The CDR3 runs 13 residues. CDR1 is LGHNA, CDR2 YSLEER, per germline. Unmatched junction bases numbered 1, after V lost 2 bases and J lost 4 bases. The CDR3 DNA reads TGCGCCAGCAGCCAAACAGGGGCCTATGGCTACACCTTC. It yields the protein CASSQTGAYGYTF.

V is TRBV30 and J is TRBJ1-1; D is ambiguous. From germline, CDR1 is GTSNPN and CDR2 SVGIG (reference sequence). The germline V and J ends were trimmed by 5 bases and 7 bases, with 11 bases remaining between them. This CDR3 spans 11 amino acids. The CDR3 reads CAWENSHEAFF. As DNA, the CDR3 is TGTGCCTGGGAAAACAGCCATGAAGCTTTCTTT.